This T cell receptor (beta chain) was recovered during a study of beta chain features in type 1 diabetes. Across the study: Researchers looked at roughly 100,000,000 sorted cells across all samples. Study-wide points: In the patient group, naive, central memory and Treg TCRB repertoires seemed more alike than in the healthy donor group.

A remark on this clone: Its antigen is unknown.

Expressed TCRB transcripts were sequenced because the isolated RNA had all been reverse transcribed beforehand. The average output of naive, central memory and regulatory T cell samples was roughly 3.6 million reads. The assay was immunoSEQ multiplex PCR, and TCRdb's table has in-frame clones only and misses some. The data hold hundreds of thousands of clones, with 17% observed a single time. CDR3 length equals 14 residues. Trimming left V 2 bases short and J 8 bases short, with 13 bases between. Germline CDR1 and CDR2: SGHDN and FVKESK. Sort purity for all populations was recorded as exceeding 98%. The V gene is TRBV14, the J gene TRBJ2-1; no clear D. The sequenced sample consisted of naive CD4+ T cells from blood. The receptor was isolated from a woman between 18 and 29 years old in good health. The DNA of the CDR3 is TGTGCCAGCAGCCAAACTGCTATGTCGGATGAGCAGTTCTTC. Translating it yields CASSQTAMSDEQFF.